This section outlines one T cell receptor (beta chain) sequence together with its context. These data belong to a study of T-cell reconstitution after alpha-beta-depleted transplantation in children. During its preparation, the TCRbeta library received unique molecular identifiers. TCRdb independently ran MiXCR on the PCR reads; one entry per CDR3 protein. The sample lists hundreds of thousands of distinct CDR3 sequences, around 12% seen once, with 2.6% in the top ten. The sequencing used PBMCs from the stem cell graft donor, collected from the stem cell graft. This TCR came from a human donor who donated a stem cell graft to a child with acute lymphoblastic leukemia.

CDR3 bases: TGTGCCAGCAGTGAAGGGCGTCTAACGCAGTATTTT. The encoded protein is CASSEGRLTQYF. V usage is TRBV6-1 and J usage is TRBJ2-3; D is ambiguous. V lost 1 base, J lost 9 bases, and 8 bases lay in between. Looked up from germline, CDR1 is MNHNS and CDR2 is SASEGT. The CDR3 runs to 12 residues.